Given below is one T cell receptor (beta chain) in context. Losses at the gene ends were 3 bases for V and 4 bases for J; bases not matched to a gene: 7. The CDR3 has 15 residues. Looked up from germline, CDR1 is LNHDA and CDR2 is SQIVND (reference sequence). This specimen comes from a study of OX40 agonist ivuxolimab in advanced cancers. Assay: immunoSEQ multiplex PCR; the TCRdb copy retains only in-frame clones and omits some. Among some 100,000 clones listed, 84% were seen once. This specimen consisted of CD4+ or CD8+ T cells sorted from blood, obtained in a trial of the OX40 agonist ivuxolimab. The receptor was isolated from an adult with an advanced solid tumor such as melanoma, head and neck, liver or kidney cancer. This sequence joins TRBV19 and TRBJ1-2, with 8 bases aligning to TRBD1. CDR3 in amino acids: CASSMGAGGFYGYTF. CDR3 nucleotide sequence: TGTGCCAGTAGTATGGGGGCAGGGGGCTTCTATGGCTACACCTTC.